These 14 T cell receptor beta chains share one sample of origin, sequenced in a study of blood T cell repertoires in COVID-19. The data were produced by immunoSEQ multiplex PCR, yet TCRdb's version contains in-frame clones alone and is incomplete. The sample shows about 490,000 clones, 80% to 90% of them seen only once. Sequenced material: peripheral blood. Receptors originate from a human donor in a cohort sampled during active COVID-19.

The genes are TRBV12-5 and TRBJ1-1; possibly TRBD1 for D (6 bases). The germline CDR1 and CDR2 sequences are LGHNT and FRNRAP. The CDR3 is 15 residues long. V lost 7 bases, J lost 1 base, and 16 bases lay in between. In nucleotides, the CDR3 is TGTGCTAGTGCCCTGCTACAGGGTAGGAACACTGAAGCTTTCTTT. It specifies CASALLQGRNTEAFF.

The gene calls are TRBV7-2 and TRBJ1-1, with TRBD1 matching 7 bases. The CDR3 is 17 residues long. Germline assignment: CDR1 SGHTA and CDR2 FQGNSA. With 3 bases clipped from V and 1 base from J, the junction kept 11 bases outside the gene matches. The CDR3 coding sequence is TGTGCCAGCAGCTTGAGCCACAAGGGGGCGCAGAACACTGAAGCTTTCTTT. This codes for CASSLSHKGAQNTEAFF.

V and J are TRBV19 and TRBJ2-1, with TRBD1 matching over 8 bases. The CDR3 length is 16 residues. The V gene end was trimmed by 7 bases and the J gene end by 5 bases; junction bases not matched to a gene: 13. The germline gives CDR1 LNHDA, CDR2 SQIVND (reference sequence). The CDR3 region is CASNPLGQGDNNEQFF. The CDR3 region has the DNA TGTGCCAGTAACCCGCTCGGACAGGGCGATAACAATGAGCAGTTCTTC.

The rearrangement links TRBV28 to TRBJ2-7; D not resolved. The V end was cut by 8 bases, the J end by 7 bases, with 12 bases between. The CDR3 runs 11 residues. Germline CDR1 MDHEN, CDR2 SYDVKM. In DNA, the CDR3 is TGTGCCAGCGGGTTAGGCAGGGAGCAGTACTTC. It specifies CASGLGREQYF.

The gene calls are TRBV7-2 and TRBJ2-7; D is undetermined. The CDR3 is 12 residues long. Trimming took 5 bases from V and 7 from J, leaving 12 bases between them. The germline V gene encodes CDR1 SGHTA and CDR2 FQGNSA. The CDR3 is CASSPSTGEQYF. The CDR3 nucleotides are TGTGCCAGCAGCCCATCCACCGGGGAGCAGTACTTC.

V and J are TRBV6-5 and TRBJ1-1; TRBD1 aligns across 8 bases. The CDR3 is 12 amino acids. J was trimmed by 11 bases and V by 5 bases; bases with no gene match: 7. The germline V gene encodes CDR1 MNHEY and CDR2 SVGAGI. CDR3 region: CASSTRGLGAFF. The CDR3 DNA reads TGTGCCAGCAGTACCAGGGGGCTGGGGGCTTTCTTT.

The chain joins TRBV19 to TRBJ2-1; 10 bases match TRBD2. The length of the CDR3 is 16 residues. CDR1 is LNHDA and CDR2 is SQIVND in the germline V gene (reference sequence). The V segment lost 0 bases and the J segment 7 bases; nucleotides outside the gene matches: 6. CDR3 DNA: TGTGCCAGTAGTATAGAGCCTAGCGGGAGCTGGAATGAGCAGTTCTTC. Protein product: CASSIEPSGSWNEQFF.

V is TRBV5-1 and J is TRBJ1-2; 9 bases are a match to TRBD1. V gave up 0 bases and J gave up 3 bases; unmatched junction bases: 3. Germline CDR1 is SGHRS and CDR2 is YFSETQ. This CDR3 comprises 15 residues. In DNA form, the CDR3 reads TGCGCCAGCAGCTTGGGGGGACAGGGTGACTATGGCTACACCTTC. It translates to CASSLGGQGDYGYTF.

The rearrangement uses TRBV19 and TRBJ2-5, with 7 bases matching TRBD1. Per the germline V gene, CDR1 is LNHDA and CDR2 is SQIVND (reference sequence). Trimming removed 5 bases from V and 5 bases from J; junction bases left unmatched: 14. This CDR3 comprises 16 residues. CDR3 coding DNA: TGTGCCAGTAGTGTCACCGGGACAGCCTTTTGGGAGACCCAGTACTTC. Translation gives CASSVTGTAFWETQYF.

The chain couples TRBV19 to TRBJ1-2; 8 nucleotides align to TRBD1. Trimming removed 7 bases from V and 5 bases from J; junction bases left unmatched: 9. Per germline, CDR1 LNHDA and CDR2 SQIVND (reference sequence). CDR3 length: 14 amino acids. In DNA, the CDR3 is TGTGCCAGTAAAGTCGGACAGGGAGGGTATGGCTACACCTTC. Amino acid sequence: CASKVGQGGYGYTF.

The chain has TRBV7-2 and TRBJ2-7, with 10 bases that match TRBD2. Germline CDR1 is SGHTA and CDR2 is FQGNSA. V lost 5 bases, J lost 6 bases, and 10 bases stayed unmatched. The CDR3 totals 15 residues. In DNA form, the CDR3 reads TGTGCCAGCAGCCACCAGGGAGCGGGAGGGGGCGAGCAGTACTTC. As protein: CASSHQGAGGGEQYF.

The rearrangement links TRBV24-1 to TRBJ2-7; 12 nucleotides match TRBD1. Trimming removed 7 bases from V and 4 bases from J; junction bases left unmatched: 7. Germline-derived CDR1 and CDR2 are KGHDR and SFDVKD. The CDR3 runs to 15 residues. CDR3 region: CATSSGQGADYEQYF. CDR3 bases: TGTGCCACCAGCTCGGGACAGGGGGCAGATTACGAGCAGTACTTC.

This clone appeared a single time. The rearrangement links TRBV5-5 to TRBJ1-6; D is unclear. The germline V gene encodes CDR1 SGHKS and CDR2 YYEKEE (reference sequence). The CDR3 is 15 residues long. Trimming took 1 base from V and 8 from J, leaving 13 bases between them. CDR3 coding DNA: TGTGCCAGCAGCTTGCGAGGGATGAGGGATTCACCCCTCCACTTT. Residues: CASSLRGMRDSPLHF.

This chain uses TRBV15 with TRBJ2-2; 8 bases agree with TRBD2. Germline V gene sequence: CDR1 LNHNV, CDR2 YYDKDF (reference sequence). V trimming: 4 bases; J trimming: 3 bases; junction bases outside the gene matches: 7. CDR3 length: 16 amino acids. The CDR3: CATSKVAGTDTGELFF. CDR3 bases: TGTGCCACCAGCAAAGTAGCGGGAACGGACACCGGGGAGCTGTTTTTT.